These 8 T cell receptor beta chains share one sample of origin, sequenced in a study of early T cells in non-severe SARS-CoV-2 infection. Each CDR3 protein gets one entry after TCRdb re-called the 5' RACE reads with MiXCR. The repertoire holds more than 60,000 distinct CDR3 sequences, roughly a tenth seen once, with less than 6.5% in the top ten. The sample consisted of whole blood. The origin of the receptors is an adult who was a healthcare worker with PCR-confirmed SARS-CoV-2 infection or an uninfected control (not recorded which).

This clonotype is a singleton in its sample. The chain joins TRBV11-2 to TRBJ2-1; D may be TRBD2 (5 bases). V lost 6 bases to trimming and J lost 10 bases, with 13 bases between them. The germline CDR1 and CDR2 sequences are SGHAT and FQNNGV. This CDR3 has 12 residues. The CDR3 bases are TGTGCCAGCAGACAACTAGTCGGGGAGCAGTTCTTC. It translates to CASRQLVGEQFF.

This clonotype was seen a few times. The J gene is TRBJ2-7, the V gene TRBV6-2 or TRBV6-3, with D unclear. The CDR3 contains 13 residues. Germline CDR1 and CDR2: MNHEY and SVGEGT. The V end was cut by 2 bases, the J end by 1 base, with 6 bases between. This chain's CDR3 is CASSYTASYEQYF. The CDR3 DNA is TGTGCCAGCAGTTACACGGCGTCCTACGAGCAGTACTTC.

Only a few counts were recorded for this clonotype. The rearrangement joins TRBV6-5 to TRBJ1-1; D remains unclear. CDR3 length equals 11 residues. V dropped 1 base and J dropped 6 bases, with 3 bases sitting between them. Germline CDR1 reads MNHEY; CDR2 reads SVGAGI. The CDR3 nucleotides are TGTGCCAGCAGTTACTTATCTGAAGCTTTCTTT. It specifies CASSYLSEAFF.

Many counts were recorded for this clonotype. This chain joins TRBV19 and TRBJ2-1; 10 nucleotides match TRBD1. Germline V gene lookup returns CDR1 LNHDA and CDR2 SQIVND (reference sequence). The V gene end was trimmed by 5 bases and the J gene end by 5 bases; junction bases not matched to a gene: 9. The CDR3 is 16 residues long. The CDR3: CASSPWTGGEHNEQFF. The CDR3 DNA sequence: TGTGCCAGTAGTCCCTGGACAGGGGGGGAACACAATGAGCAGTTCTTC.

This clonotype was detected only a few times. V usage is TRBV15 and J usage is TRBJ2-1; perhaps TRBD2 as D (5 bases). CDR3 size: 15 residues. CDR1 is LNHNV, CDR2 YYDKDF, per germline (reference sequence). V shed 3 bases and J shed 2 bases, with 11 bases lying between them. CDR3 in DNA: TGTGCCACCAGCAGCCTCAGAGGGACCTACAATGAGCAGTTCTTC. Translation gives CATSSLRGTYNEQFF.

The chain uses TRBV5-1 and TRBJ2-7; D unresolved. Germline CDR1 SGHRS, CDR2 YFSETQ. This CDR3 is 15 amino acids long. Between the trimmed V and J ends, which lost 4 bases and 2 bases, there was a span of 16 bases. For the CDR3, the DNA is TGCGCCAGCAGCGAAATTGGCCTACTGACCTACGAGCAGTACTTC. Translating gives CASSEIGLLTYEQYF.

This clonotype came up many times. The V and J genes are TRBV9 and TRBJ2-7, with 13 positions matching TRBD2. From germline, CDR1 is SGDLS and CDR2 YYNGEE. The CDR3 contains 13 residues. Trimming took 3 bases from V and 6 from J; bases not matched to a gene: 0. This CDR3 is CASSGTSGGEQYF. In DNA form, the CDR3 reads TGTGCCAGCAGCGGGACTAGCGGGGGCGAGCAGTACTTC.

In its sample, this clonotype was seen a few times. The V call is TRBV3-1, the J call TRBJ2-2; D unresolved. Germline-derived CDR1 and CDR2 are LGHDT and YNNKEL (reference sequence). The length of the CDR3 is 15 residues. Trimming took 5 bases from V and 6 from J, leaving 16 bases between them. The DNA for the CDR3 is TGTGCCAGCAGCTGGAGCACTGGAAAGGCCGGGGAGCTGTTTTTT. It codes for CASSWSTGKAGELFF.